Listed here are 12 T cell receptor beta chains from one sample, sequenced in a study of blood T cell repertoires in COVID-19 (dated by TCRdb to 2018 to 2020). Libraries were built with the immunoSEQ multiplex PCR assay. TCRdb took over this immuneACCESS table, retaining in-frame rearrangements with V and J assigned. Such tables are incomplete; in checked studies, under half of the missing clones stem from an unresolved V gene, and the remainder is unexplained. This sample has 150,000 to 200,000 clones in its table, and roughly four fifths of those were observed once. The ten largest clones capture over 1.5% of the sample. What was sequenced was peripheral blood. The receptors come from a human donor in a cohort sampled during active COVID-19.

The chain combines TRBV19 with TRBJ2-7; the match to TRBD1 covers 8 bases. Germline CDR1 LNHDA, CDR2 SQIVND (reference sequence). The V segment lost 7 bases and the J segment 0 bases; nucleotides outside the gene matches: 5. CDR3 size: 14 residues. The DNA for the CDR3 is TGTGCCAGTAACCCGGGACAGGCCTCCTACGAGCAGTACTTC. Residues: CASNPGQASYEQYF.

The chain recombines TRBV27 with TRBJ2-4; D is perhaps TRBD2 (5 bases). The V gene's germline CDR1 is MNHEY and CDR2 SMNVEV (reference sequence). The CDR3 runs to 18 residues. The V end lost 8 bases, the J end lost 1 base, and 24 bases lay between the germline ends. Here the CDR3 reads CASCEGLGPGSAKNIQYF. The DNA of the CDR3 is TGTGCCAGCTGCGAAGGGCTCGGGCCGGGGTCGGCCAAAAACATTCAGTACTTC.

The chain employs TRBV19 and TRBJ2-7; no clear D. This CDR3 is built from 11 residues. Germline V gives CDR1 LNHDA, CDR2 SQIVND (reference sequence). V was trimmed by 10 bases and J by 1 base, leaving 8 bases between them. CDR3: CATQASYEQYF. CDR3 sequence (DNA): TGTGCCACCCAGGCGTCCTACGAGCAGTACTTC.

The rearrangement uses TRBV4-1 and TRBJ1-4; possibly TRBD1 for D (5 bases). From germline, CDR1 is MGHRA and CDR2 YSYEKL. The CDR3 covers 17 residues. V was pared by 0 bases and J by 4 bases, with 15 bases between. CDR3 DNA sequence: TGCGCCAGCAGCCAAGATGCCGTACAGGCCCTTAATGAAAAACTGTTTTTT. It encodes CASSQDAVQALNEKLFF.

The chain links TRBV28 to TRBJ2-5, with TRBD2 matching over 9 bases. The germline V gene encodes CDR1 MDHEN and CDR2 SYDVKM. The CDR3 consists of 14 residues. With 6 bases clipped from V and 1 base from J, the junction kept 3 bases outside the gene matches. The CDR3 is CASRPGLAQETQYF. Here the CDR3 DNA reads TGTGCCAGCAGACCGGGACTAGCCCAAGAGACCCAGTACTTC.

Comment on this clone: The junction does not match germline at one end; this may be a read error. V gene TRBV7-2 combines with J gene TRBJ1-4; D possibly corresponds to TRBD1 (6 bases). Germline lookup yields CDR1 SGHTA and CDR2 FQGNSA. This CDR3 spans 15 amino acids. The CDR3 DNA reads TGTGCCAGCAGCTTAGCGGGGACAACCAATGAAAAACTGTTTTTT. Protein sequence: CASSLAGTTNEKLFF.

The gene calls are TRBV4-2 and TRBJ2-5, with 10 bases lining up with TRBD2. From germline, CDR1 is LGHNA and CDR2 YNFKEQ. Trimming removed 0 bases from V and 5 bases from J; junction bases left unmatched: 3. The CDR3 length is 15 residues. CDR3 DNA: TGTGCCAGCAGCCAAGATACTAGCGGGAAGGAGACCCAGTACTTC. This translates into CASSQDTSGKETQYF.

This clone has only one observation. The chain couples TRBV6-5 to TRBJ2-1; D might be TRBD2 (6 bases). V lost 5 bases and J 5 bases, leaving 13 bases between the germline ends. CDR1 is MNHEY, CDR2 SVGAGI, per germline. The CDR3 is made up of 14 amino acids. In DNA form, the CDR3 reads TGTGCCAGCAGTCCTCTAGCGCCGAACAATGAGCAGTTCTTC. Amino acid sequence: CASSPLAPNNEQFF.

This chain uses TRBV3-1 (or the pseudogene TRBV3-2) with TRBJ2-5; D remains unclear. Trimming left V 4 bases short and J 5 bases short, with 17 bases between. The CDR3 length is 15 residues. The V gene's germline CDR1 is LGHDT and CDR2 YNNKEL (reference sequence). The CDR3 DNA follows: TGTGCCAGCAGCCGTCGCAGGCGAACCCCCGAGACCCAGTACTTC. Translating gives CASSRRRRTPETQYF.

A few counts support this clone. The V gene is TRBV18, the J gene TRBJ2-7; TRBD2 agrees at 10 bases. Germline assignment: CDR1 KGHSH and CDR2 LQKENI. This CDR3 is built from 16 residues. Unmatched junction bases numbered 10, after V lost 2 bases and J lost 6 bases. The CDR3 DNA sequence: TGTGCCAGCTCACCAGCTAGCGGGGGCGAAAGAAGCGAGCAGTACTTC. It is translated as CASSPASGGERSEQYF.

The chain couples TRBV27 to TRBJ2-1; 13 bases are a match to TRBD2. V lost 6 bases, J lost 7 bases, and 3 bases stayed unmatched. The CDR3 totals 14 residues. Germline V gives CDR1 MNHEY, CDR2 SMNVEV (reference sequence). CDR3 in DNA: TGTGCCAGCAGCCGGGGACTAGCGGGGAATGAGCAGTTCTTC. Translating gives CASSRGLAGNEQFF.

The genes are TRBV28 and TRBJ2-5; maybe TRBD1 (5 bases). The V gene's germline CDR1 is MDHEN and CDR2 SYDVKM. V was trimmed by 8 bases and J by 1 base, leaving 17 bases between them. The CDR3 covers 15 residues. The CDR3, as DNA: TGTGCCAGCTCCCCTCCGACAGCCTTCCAAGAGACCCAGTACTTC. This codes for CASSPPTAFQETQYF.